This T cell receptor (beta chain) was identified during a study of blood T cell repertoires in COVID-19. Across the whole study: Samples of COVID-19 (acute and convalescent) were obtained from the United States, Italy and Spain. Sources were T cells, B-cell-depleted T cells, or PBMCs; the material itself was cDNA or gDNA.

As processed by the authors: Quantification of nucleated cells was approximated via reference gene primer amplification. Sequencing was performed with immunoSEQ multiplex PCR; in TCRdb, only in-frame clones are kept and a portion is missing. That table gives V, J and clone size, and the DNA gave D and trimming. The data show roughly 390,000 clones, with around 85% seen just once and roughly 3.6% held by the top ten. Germline values: CDR1 LNHDA, CDR2 SQIVND (reference sequence). There are 18 residues in the CDR3. V dropped 3 bases and J dropped 0 bases, with 18 bases sitting between them. This clone showed up just once.

Input material: peripheral blood. This TCR was sampled from a woman younger than 30 with acute or convalescent COVID-19. The chain recombines TRBV19 with TRBJ2-4; D might be TRBD1 (6 bases). CDR3: CASSIRQGKDLAKNIQYF. The CDR3 DNA reads as TGTGCCAGTAGTATCCGGCAGGGGAAGGATCTAGCCAAAAACATTCAGTACTTC. Filled out from reference TRBV19 and TRBJ2-4, the complete variable domain reads DGGITQSPKYLFRKEGQNVTLSCEQNLNHDAMYWYRQDPGQGLRLIYYSQIVNDFQKGDIAEGYSVSREKKESFPLTVTSAQKNPTAFYLCASSIRQGKDLAKNIQYFGAGTRLSVL.